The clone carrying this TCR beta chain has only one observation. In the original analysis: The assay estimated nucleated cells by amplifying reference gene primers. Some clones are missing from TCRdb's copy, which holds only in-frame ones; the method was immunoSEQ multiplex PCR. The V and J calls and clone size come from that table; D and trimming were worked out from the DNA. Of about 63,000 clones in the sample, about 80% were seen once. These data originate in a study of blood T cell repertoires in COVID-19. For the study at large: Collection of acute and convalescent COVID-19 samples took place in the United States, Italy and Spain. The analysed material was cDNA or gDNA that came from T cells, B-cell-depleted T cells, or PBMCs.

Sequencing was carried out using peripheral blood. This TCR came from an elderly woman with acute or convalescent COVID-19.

DNA for the CDR3: TGTGCCAGCCAAGCTCCGGGACAGGACTACACCTTC. It codes for CASQAPGQDYTF. The rearrangement links TRBV19 to TRBJ1-2; 8 bases map to TRBD1. CDR3 length equals 12 residues. Germline V lookup: CDR1 LNHDA, CDR2 SQIVND (reference sequence). V was pared by 9 bases and J by 10 bases, with 10 bases of the junction left unmatched.